This paragraph covers one T cell receptor beta chain sequence. This specimen comes from a study of blood T cell repertoires in COVID-19. Study-wide background: COVID-19 samples collected from the United States, Italy and Spain covered acute and convalescent phases. Sources were T cells, B-cell-depleted T cells, or PBMCs; the material itself was cDNA or gDNA.

Trimming removed 5 bases from V and 0 bases from J; junction bases left unmatched: 8. This CDR3 is built from 16 residues. Per the germline V gene, CDR1 is KGHSH and CDR2 is LQKENI. In the original analysis: Amplification from reference gene primers served as the basis for estimated nucleated cell counts. Method: immunoSEQ multiplex PCR; TCRdb's copy keeps in-frame clones and lacks some. V and J calls and clone size are given by that table; D and trimming were obtained from the DNA. The table includes about 180,000 clones, around 87% detected once. This sequence joins TRBV18 and TRBJ1-2, with 8 bases matching TRBD1. Sequenced material: peripheral blood. This receptor was obtained from a man in his forties with active or convalescent COVID-19. The CDR3 loop is CASSSSGGKANYGYTF. The CDR3 DNA is TGTGCCAGCTCATCGTCAGGGGGCAAAGCTAACTATGGCTACACCTTC.